These 22 T cell receptor beta chains share one sample of origin, sequenced in a study of PD-L1 blockade in urothelial cancer. Time point specified: pretreatment peripheral blood. Here immunoSEQ multiplex PCR was the method, and the copy in TCRdb shows in-frame clones only, minus some. The table lists 50,000 to 65,000 clones, 81% of them singletons. Sequenced material: PBMCs, taken around atezolizumab (anti-PD-L1) treatment. The receptors were sampled from a man between 65 and 79 years old with urothelial cancer.

The chain uses TRBV27 and TRBJ2-1, with D perhaps matching TRBD1 (6 bases). This CDR3 region has 13 residues. Germline-derived CDR1 and CDR2 are MNHEY and SMNVEV (reference sequence). V lost 6 bases and J lost 11, with 17 bases in between. CDR3 amino acids: CASRGHIDLKQFF. The CDR3 coding sequence is TGTGCCAGCAGGGGACACATCGACCTTAAGCAGTTCTTC.

V is TRBV19 and J is TRBJ2-1, with TRBD1 identical over 7 bases. The germline V gene has CDR1 LNHDA and CDR2 SQIVND (reference sequence). The CDR3 sequence is 15 residues long. J gave up 4 bases and V 3 bases, and 6 bases lay outside the gene matches. The CDR3 spells CASSIVGDRYNEQFF. The CDR3 DNA reads as TGTGCCAGTAGTATTGTCGGGGACAGATACAATGAGCAGTTCTTC. The variable domain in full, with the rest retrieved from reference TRBV19 and TRBJ2-1, is DGGITQSPKYLFRKEGQNVTLSCEQNLNHDAMYWYRQDPGQGLRLIYYSQIVNDFQKGDIAEGYSVSREKKESFPLTVTSAQKNPTAFYLCASSIVGDRYNEQFFGPGTRLTVL.

As regards this clone: A junction boundary mismatches the germline segment, possibly from a read error. CDR3 region: CASGFRTSGRANEQFF. The CDR3 DNA reads TGTGCCAGCGGCTTTCGGACTAGCGGGAGGGCCAATGAGCAGTTCTTC. The chain has TRBV5-6 and TRBJ2-1; 15 positions match TRBD2. CDR3 size: 16 residues. Germline lookup yields CDR1 SGHDT and CDR2 YYEEEE.

CDR3 DNA sequence: TGTGCCAGCAGCTTTGGTGTGAGTGGCTACACCTTC. This codes for CASSFGVSGYTF. V and J are TRBV7-9 and TRBJ1-2; D is uncertain. V lost 3 bases and J 7 bases, leaving 9 bases between the germline ends. The CDR3 sequence is 12 residues long. Germline values: CDR1 SEHNR, CDR2 FQNEAQ (reference sequence).

The count of this clone is one. The chain uses TRBV10-1 and TRBJ1-1, with TRBD1 matching over 9 bases. V trimming: 6 bases; J trimming: 2 bases; junction bases outside the gene matches: 4. The CDR3 has 14 amino acids. Per germline, CDR1 WNHNN and CDR2 SYGVQD (reference sequence). CDR3 in amino acids: CASRQDRGNTEAFF. As DNA, the CDR3 is TGCGCCAGCAGACAGGACAGGGGCAACACTGAAGCTTTCTTT.

The chain links TRBV11-1 to TRBJ2-7; 10 nucleotides match TRBD2. J lost 1 base, V lost 6 bases, and 9 bases had no gene match. The CDR3 has 16 residues. Germline CDR1 reads SGHAT; CDR2 reads FQDESV (reference sequence). The CDR3 nucleotides read TGTGCCAGCAGTCCTCGAAGCGGGAGGGCATCCTACGAGCAGTACTTC. Its translation is CASSPRSGRASYEQYF.

The V call is TRBV9, the J call TRBJ2-1; 7 nucleotides line up with TRBD1. V shed 4 bases, J shed 7 bases, and the junction held 14 bases outside the gene matches. Germline V lookup: CDR1 SGDLS, CDR2 YYNGEE. CDR3 length equals 16 residues. In nucleotides, the CDR3 is TGTGCCAGCAGCCTAGACAGGGCGGACCCTAGGAATGAGCAGTTCTTC. Translating gives CASSLDRADPRNEQFF.

The rearrangement links TRBV2 to TRBJ1-2; the match to TRBD1 covers 7 bases. The CDR3 covers 14 residues. Trimming took 6 bases from V and 0 from J; bases not matched to a gene: 4. Germline V gene lookup returns CDR1 SNHLY and CDR2 FYNNEI. The CDR3 DNA reads TGTGCCAGCAGGGGACAGACTTCTAACTATGGCTACACCTTC. Residues: CASRGQTSNYGYTF.

The chain joins TRBV4-2 to TRBJ2-1; 8 bases are a match to TRBD2. Germline V gene lookup returns CDR1 LGHNA and CDR2 YNFKEQ. The V segment lost 1 base and the J segment 14 bases; nucleotides outside the gene matches: 4. The CDR3 extends over 12 amino acids. The CDR3 sequence is CASSQGIAGKFF. The CDR3 bases are TGTGCCAGCAGCCAAGGGATAGCGGGAAAGTTCTTC.

The chain employs TRBV9 and TRBJ2-7; the match to TRBD1 covers 8 bases. J gave up 7 bases and V 0 bases, and 9 bases lay outside the gene matches. Germline V lookup: CDR1 SGDLS, CDR2 YYNGEE. This CDR3 region has 15 residues. The CDR3 DNA sequence: TGTGCCAGCAGCGTAGGGTCAGGGGGCGCGCGAGAGCAGTACTTC. Amino acid sequence: CASSVGSGGAREQYF.

This sequence joins TRBV6-6 and TRBJ2-5; maybe TRBD1 (5 bases). Germline loops: CDR1 MNHNY, CDR2 SVGAGI (reference sequence). The CDR3 is 13 amino acids. Trimming removed 5 bases from V and 4 bases from J, with 11 bases in between. The CDR3 DNA sequence: TGTGCCAGCAGTCAGGGTCGGGCAGAGACCCAGTACTTC. Translation: CASSQGRAETQYF.

The chain carries TRBV7-9 and TRBJ2-7; possibly TRBD1 for D (5 bases). CDR3 length equals 13 residues. V lost 1 base to trimming and J lost 3 bases, with 7 bases between them. Germline CDR1 is SEHNR and CDR2 is FQNEAQ (reference sequence). The CDR3 loop is CASSLGQIYEQYF. The CDR3 DNA is TGTGCCAGCAGCTTAGGACAGATCTACGAGCAGTACTTC.

The chain employs TRBV5-1 and TRBJ2-1, with 8 bases aligning to TRBD1. The CDR3 length is 15 residues. Losses at the gene ends were 4 bases for V and 3 bases for J; bases not matched to a gene: 6. Germline V gene data show CDR1 as SGHRS and CDR2 as YFSETQ. CDR3 bases: TGCGCCAGCAGCCTCGACAGGGGCGACTACAATGAGCAGTTCTTC. Its translation: CASSLDRGDYNEQFF.

The chain employs TRBV15 and TRBJ2-3; 10 nucleotides match TRBD2. The V and J ends lost 0 bases and 4 bases, in that order; junction bases with no gene match: 4. The germline gives CDR1 LNHNV, CDR2 YYDKDF (reference sequence). The CDR3 runs to 16 residues. CDR3 bases: TGTGCCACCAGCAGAGATCTAGCGGGAGTTTCAGATACGCAGTATTTT. As protein: CATSRDLAGVSDTQYF.

V and J are TRBV7-9 and TRBJ2-2; no clear D gene. V dropped 3 bases and J dropped 6 bases, with 5 bases sitting between them. The CDR3 loop spans 12 amino acids. In germline, CDR1 is SEHNR, CDR2 FQNEAQ (reference sequence). CDR3 in DNA: TGTGCCAGCAGCTTCGGAGCCGGGGAGCTGTTTTTT. Translation: CASSFGAGELFF.

The gene calls are TRBV19 and TRBJ2-3, with TRBD2 as a possible D gene (6 bases). Trimming removed 6 bases at V and 0 bases at J, with 10 bases between. The germline V gene has CDR1 LNHDA and CDR2 SQIVND (reference sequence). The CDR3 runs 14 residues. DNA of the CDR3: TGTGCCAGTAGGACCGGGACTAGCACAGATACGCAGTATTTT. As protein: CASRTGTSTDTQYF.

The chain recombines TRBV5-1 with TRBJ2-1; TRBD2 agrees at 10 bases. The CDR3 has 15 amino acids. With V trimmed by 4 bases and J by 6 bases, 7 bases remained unmatched. Germline CDR1 is SGHRS and CDR2 is YFSETQ. The CDR3 bases are TGCGCCAGCAGCCCGGGACTAGCGTTGGGCAATGAGCAGTTCTTC. This codes for CASSPGLALGNEQFF.

This chain uses TRBV29-1 with TRBJ2-3; TRBD2 matches 7 bases. The germline V gene encodes CDR1 SQVTM and CDR2 ANQGSEA. Germline trimming cut 5 bases from V and 3 bases from J; bases unmatched to any gene: 5. The CDR3 spans 13 residues. CDR3 loop: CSVFRDYTDTQYF. The CDR3 DNA reads as TGCAGCGTTTTTCGGGACTATACAGATACGCAGTATTTT.

The chain combines TRBV29-1 with TRBJ2-5; TRBD2 matches 10 bases. V lost 7 bases and J lost 5; bases outside the gene matches: 7. The germline V gene encodes CDR1 SQVTM and CDR2 ANQGSEA. This CDR3 comprises 13 residues. CDR3 protein: CSAAAGGEETQYF. CDR3 sequence (DNA): TGCAGCGCCGCAGCGGGAGGGGAGGAGACCCAGTACTTC.

The chain uses TRBV5-6 and TRBJ1-2; tentatively, D is TRBD1 (5 bases). Germline loops: CDR1 SGHDT, CDR2 YYEEEE. Trimming removed 0 bases from V and 8 bases from J, with 11 bases in between. This CDR3 spans 13 amino acids. CDR3 in amino acids: CASSLVQGGGYTF. CDR3 nucleotides: TGTGCCAGCAGCTTGGTCCAGGGAGGGGGCTACACCTTC. Variable domain in full (rest from reference TRBV5-6 and TRBJ1-2): DAGVTQSPTHLIKTRGQQVTLRCSPKSGHDTVSWYQQALGQGPQFIFQYYEEEERQRGNFPDRFSGHQFPNYSSELNVNALLLGDSALYLCASSLVQGGGYTFGSGTRLTVV.

The J gene is TRBJ1-3, the V gene TRBV14; 7 positions match TRBD1. V trimming: 1 base; J trimming: 3 bases; junction bases outside the gene matches: 3. The CDR3 runs to 15 residues. Germline loops: CDR1 SGHDN, CDR2 FVKESK. The CDR3 bases are TGTGCCAGCAGCCAAGTTGACAGGGTTGGAAACACCATATATTTT. This codes for CASSQVDRVGNTIYF.

This clone has just one count. CDR3 residues: CASSKEGFCKGGQPQHF. CDR3 nucleotide sequence: TGTGCCAGCAGCAAAGAGGGCTTTTGCAAAGGAGGTCAGCCCCAGCATTTT. The V and J genes are TRBV21-1 and TRBJ1-5. TRBV21-1 is termed a pseudogene. The CDR3 sequence is 17 residues long.